The TCR beta chain described here comes from a study of blood T cells in healthy people across ages. General study points: Estimated diversity across one million T cells was deemed an underestimate. The recorded TCR beta diversity per million T cells decreased in a roughly linear manner with age.

V shed 1 base, J shed 2 bases, and the junction held 6 bases outside the gene matches. Germline V gene data show CDR1 as DFQATT and CDR2 as SNEGSKA (reference sequence). This CDR3 has 15 amino acids. The second PCR ran about 6 to 12 cycles with a sample-barcoded 5' primer and J-beta primers. TCRdb analysed the 5' RACE reads with MiXCR anew, one entry per CDR3 protein. The data show under 1,100,000 distinct CDR3 sequences, about 25% seen once. About this clonotype: Antigen: not known.

The sample was also reused in another study, on T cells of mothers and their children.

Specimen: blood. The rearrangement uses TRBV20-1 and TRBJ2-3; 7 bases fit TRBD2. The receptor was isolated from a girl aged 2-9 years in good health. The CDR3 DNA follows: TGCAGTGCTAGAGGTGGGGGGGGGATCACAGATACGCAGTATTTT. Residues: CSARGGGGITDTQYF.